The entry that follows covers one T cell receptor (beta chain) sequence. This sample stems from a study of T cell changes during pregnancy in multiple sclerosis. Method: immunoSEQ multiplex PCR; TCRdb's copy keeps in-frame clones and lacks some. The sample has some 39,000 clones; 92% are singletons. The specimen sequenced was PBMCs (not recorded whether the cells were cultured). The sequence came from a female donor with multiple sclerosis, enrolled in a pregnancy study.

In DNA, the CDR3 is TGTGCCTGGAGTGCAACCGGGACCTCTGGAAACACCATATATTTT. This encodes CAWSATGTSGNTIYF. The gene calls are TRBV30 and TRBJ1-3; D possibly corresponds to TRBD1 (5 bases). This CDR3 spans 15 amino acids. CDR1 and CDR2 from the germline V gene are GTSNPN and SVGIG (reference sequence). Trimming removed 1 base at V and 0 bases at J, with 10 bases between.